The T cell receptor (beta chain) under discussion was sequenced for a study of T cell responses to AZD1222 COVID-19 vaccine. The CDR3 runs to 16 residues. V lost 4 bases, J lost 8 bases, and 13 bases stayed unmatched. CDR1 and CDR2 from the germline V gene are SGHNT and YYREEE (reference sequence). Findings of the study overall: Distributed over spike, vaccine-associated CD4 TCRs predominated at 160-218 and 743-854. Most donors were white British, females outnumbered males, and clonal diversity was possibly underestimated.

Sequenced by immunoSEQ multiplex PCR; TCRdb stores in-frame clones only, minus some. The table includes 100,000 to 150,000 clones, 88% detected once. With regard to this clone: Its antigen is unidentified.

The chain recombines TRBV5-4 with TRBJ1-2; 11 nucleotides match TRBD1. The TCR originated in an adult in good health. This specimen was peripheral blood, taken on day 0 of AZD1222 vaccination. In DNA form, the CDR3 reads TGTGCCAGCAGCCTCGGACAGGGGGCTGCAGGGGTCGGCTACACCTTC. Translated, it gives CASSLGQGAAGVGYTF.